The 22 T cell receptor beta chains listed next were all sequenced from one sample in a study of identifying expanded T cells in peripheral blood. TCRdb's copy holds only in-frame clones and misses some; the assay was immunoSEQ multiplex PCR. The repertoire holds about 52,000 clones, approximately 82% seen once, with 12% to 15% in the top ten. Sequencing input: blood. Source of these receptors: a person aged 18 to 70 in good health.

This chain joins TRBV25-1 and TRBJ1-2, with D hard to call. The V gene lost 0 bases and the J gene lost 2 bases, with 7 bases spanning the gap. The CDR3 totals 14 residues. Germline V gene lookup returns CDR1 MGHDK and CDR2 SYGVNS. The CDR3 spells CASSEYKENYGYTF. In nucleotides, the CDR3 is TGTGCCAGCAGTGAATATAAAGAAAACTATGGCTACACCTTC.

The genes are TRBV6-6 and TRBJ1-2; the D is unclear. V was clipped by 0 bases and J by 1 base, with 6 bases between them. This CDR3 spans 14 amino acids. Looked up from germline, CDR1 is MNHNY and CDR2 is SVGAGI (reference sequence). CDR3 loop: CASSYSELNYGYTF. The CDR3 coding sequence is TGTGCCAGCAGTTACTCCGAACTTAACTATGGCTACACCTTC.

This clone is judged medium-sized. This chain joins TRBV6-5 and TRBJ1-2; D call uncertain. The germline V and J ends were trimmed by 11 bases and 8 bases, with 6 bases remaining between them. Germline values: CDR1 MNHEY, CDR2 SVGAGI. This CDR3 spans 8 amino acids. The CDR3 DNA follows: TGTGCCGTAGGGGGCTACACCTTC. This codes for CAVGGYTF.

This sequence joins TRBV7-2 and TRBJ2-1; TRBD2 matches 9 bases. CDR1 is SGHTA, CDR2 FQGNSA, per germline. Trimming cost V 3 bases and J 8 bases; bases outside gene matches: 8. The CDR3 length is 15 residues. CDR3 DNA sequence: TGTGCCAGCAGCTTCTCCGTGGTAGCGGGAGATGAGCAGTTCTTC. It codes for CASSFSVVAGDEQFF. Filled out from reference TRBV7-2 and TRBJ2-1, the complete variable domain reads GAGVSQSPSNKVTEKGKDVELRCDPISGHTALYWYRQSLGQGLEFLIYFQGNSAPDKSGLPSDRFSAERTGGSVSTLTIQRTQQEDSAVYLCASSFSVVAGDEQFFGPGTRLTVL.

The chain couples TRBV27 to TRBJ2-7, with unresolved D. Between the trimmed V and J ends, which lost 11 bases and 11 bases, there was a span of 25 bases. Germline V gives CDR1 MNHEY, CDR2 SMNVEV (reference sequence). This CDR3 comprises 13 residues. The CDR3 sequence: CAPTGTLRRKEYF. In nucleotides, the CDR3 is TGTGCCCCCACCGGCACCCTACGAAGGAAGGAGTACTTC.

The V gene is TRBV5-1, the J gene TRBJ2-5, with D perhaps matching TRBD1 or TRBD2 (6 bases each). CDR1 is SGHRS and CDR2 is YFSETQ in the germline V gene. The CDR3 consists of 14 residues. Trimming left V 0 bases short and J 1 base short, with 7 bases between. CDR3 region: CASSLGGAQETQYF. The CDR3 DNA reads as TGCGCCAGCAGCTTGGGGGGGGCCCAAGAGACCCAGTACTTC.

This CDR3 is CASSYAVGEIYGYTF. CDR3 in DNA: TGTGCCAGCAGTTACGCCGTGGGGGAAATCTATGGCTACACCTTC. This chain uses TRBV6-6 with TRBJ1-2; D might be TRBD1 (5 bases). The germline V gene has CDR1 MNHNY and CDR2 SVGAGI (reference sequence). This CDR3 has 15 residues. V was shortened by 2 bases and J by 4 bases, with 14 bases between the two germline ends.

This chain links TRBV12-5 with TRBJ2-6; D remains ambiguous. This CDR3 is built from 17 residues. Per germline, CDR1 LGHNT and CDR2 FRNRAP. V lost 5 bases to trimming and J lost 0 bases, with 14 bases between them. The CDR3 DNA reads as TGTGCTAGTGGTCCGAAAGGGCTCCTCTCTGGGGCCAACGTCCTGACTTTC. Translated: CASGPKGLLSGANVLTF.

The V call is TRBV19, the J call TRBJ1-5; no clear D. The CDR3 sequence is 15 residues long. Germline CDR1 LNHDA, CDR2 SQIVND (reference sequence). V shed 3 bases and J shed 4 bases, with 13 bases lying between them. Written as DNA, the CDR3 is TGTGCCAGTAGTATTCAAGCTAGGGCGAATCAGCCCCAGCATTTT. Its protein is CASSIQARANQPQHF. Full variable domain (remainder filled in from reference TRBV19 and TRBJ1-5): DGGITQSPKYLFRKEGQNVTLSCEQNLNHDAMYWYRQDPGQGLRLIYYSQIVNDFQKGDIAEGYSVSREKKESFPLTVTSAQKNPTAFYLCASSIQARANQPQHFGDGTRLSIL.

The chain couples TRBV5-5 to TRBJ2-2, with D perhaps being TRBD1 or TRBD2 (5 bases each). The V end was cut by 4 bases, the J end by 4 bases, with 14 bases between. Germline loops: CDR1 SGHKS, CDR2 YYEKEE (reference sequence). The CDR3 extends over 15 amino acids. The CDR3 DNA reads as TGTGCCAGCAGCCAGAGGGGCCCGGGCACCGGGGAGCTGTTTTTT. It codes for CASSQRGPGTGELFF.

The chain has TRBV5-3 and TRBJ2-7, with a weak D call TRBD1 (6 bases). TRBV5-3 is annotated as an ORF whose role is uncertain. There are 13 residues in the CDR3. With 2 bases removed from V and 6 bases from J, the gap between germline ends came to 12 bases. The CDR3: CARSFIQGPEQYV. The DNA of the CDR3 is TGTGCCAGAAGCTTCATACAGGGCCCCGAGCAGTACGTC.

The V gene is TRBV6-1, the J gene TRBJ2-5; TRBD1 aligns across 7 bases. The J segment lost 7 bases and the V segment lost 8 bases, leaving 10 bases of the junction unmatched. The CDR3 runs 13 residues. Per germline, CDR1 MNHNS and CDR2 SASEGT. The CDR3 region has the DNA TGTGCCAGCCGGAGAAGGGGGCAGGGGACCCAGTACTTC. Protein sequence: CASRRRGQGTQYF.

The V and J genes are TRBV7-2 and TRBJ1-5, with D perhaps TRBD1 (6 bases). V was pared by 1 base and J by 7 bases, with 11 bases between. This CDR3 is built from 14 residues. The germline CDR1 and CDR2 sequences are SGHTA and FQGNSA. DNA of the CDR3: TGTGCCAGCAGCTTAGAGGGGGTTAGACAGCCCCAGCATTTT. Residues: CASSLEGVRQPQHF.

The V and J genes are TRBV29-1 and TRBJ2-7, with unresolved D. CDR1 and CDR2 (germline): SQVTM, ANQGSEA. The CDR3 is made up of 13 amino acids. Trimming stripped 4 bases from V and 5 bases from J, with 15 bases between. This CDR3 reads CSVASTVGNEQYF. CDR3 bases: TGCAGCGTTGCGTCCACGGTGGGTAACGAGCAGTACTTC.

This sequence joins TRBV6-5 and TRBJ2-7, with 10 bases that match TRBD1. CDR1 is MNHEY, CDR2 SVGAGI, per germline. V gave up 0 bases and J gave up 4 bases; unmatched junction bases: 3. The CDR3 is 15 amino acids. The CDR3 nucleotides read TGTGCCAGCAGTTACTCATGGGACAGGGGATACGAGCAGTACTTC. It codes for CASSYSWDRGYEQYF.

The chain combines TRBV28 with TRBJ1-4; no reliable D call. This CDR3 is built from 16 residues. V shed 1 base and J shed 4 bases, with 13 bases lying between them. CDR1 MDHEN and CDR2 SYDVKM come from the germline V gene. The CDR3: CASSLSDVRGNEKLFF. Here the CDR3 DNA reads TGTGCCAGCAGTTTATCGGACGTACGGGGTAATGAAAAACTGTTTTTT.

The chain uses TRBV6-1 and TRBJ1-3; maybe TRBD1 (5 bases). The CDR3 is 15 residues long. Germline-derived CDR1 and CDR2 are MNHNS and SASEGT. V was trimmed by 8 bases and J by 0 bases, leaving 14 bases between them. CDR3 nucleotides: TGTGCCAGCCGGACACGAGAGAGCTCTGGAAACACCATATATTTT. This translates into CASRTRESSGNTIYF.

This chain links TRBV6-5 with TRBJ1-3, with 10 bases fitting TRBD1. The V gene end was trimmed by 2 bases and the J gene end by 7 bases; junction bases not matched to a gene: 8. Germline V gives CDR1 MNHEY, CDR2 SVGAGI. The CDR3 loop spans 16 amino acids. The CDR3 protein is CASSYLDVTGGNTIYF. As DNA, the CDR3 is TGTGCCAGCAGTTACCTAGACGTGACAGGGGGCAACACCATATATTTT.

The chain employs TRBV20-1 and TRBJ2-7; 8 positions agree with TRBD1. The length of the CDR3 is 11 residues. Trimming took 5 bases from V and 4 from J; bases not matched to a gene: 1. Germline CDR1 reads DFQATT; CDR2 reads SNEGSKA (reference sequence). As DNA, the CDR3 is TGCAGTGCTGGACAGGGTTACGAGCAGTACTTC. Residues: CSAGQGYEQYF.

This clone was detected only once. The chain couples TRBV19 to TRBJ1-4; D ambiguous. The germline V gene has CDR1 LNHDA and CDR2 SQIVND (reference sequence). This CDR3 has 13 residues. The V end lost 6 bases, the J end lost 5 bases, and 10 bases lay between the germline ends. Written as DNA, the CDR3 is TGTGCCAGTAGGGGAAACTGGAATGAAAAACTGTTTTTT. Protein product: CASRGNWNEKLFF.

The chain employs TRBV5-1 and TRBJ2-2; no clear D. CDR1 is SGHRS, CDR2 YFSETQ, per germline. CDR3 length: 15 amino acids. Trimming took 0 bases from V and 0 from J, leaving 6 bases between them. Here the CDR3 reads CASSLEVANTGELFF. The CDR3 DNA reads TGCGCCAGCAGCTTGGAGGTGGCGAACACCGGGGAGCTGTTTTTT.

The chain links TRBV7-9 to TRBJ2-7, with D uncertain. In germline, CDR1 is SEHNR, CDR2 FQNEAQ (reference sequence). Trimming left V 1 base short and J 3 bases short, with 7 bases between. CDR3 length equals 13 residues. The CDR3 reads CASSLGTFYEQYF. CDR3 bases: TGTGCCAGCAGCTTAGGGACGTTCTACGAGCAGTACTTC. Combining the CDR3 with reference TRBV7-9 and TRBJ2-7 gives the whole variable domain DTGVSQNPRHKITKRGQNVTFRCDPISEHNRLYWYRQTLGQGPEFLTYFQNEAQLEKSRLLSDRFSAERPKGSFSTLEIQRTEQGDSAMYLCASSLGTFYEQYFGPGTRLTVT.